Included here is one T cell receptor (beta chain) sequence, with context. This specimen belongs to a study of blood T cell repertoires in COVID-19. Generated by immunoSEQ multiplex PCR, the TCRdb table keeps only in-frame clones and is missing some. The repertoire holds 400,000 to 500,000 clones, with roughly 90% as singletons. Trimming removed 0 bases from V and 0 bases from J, with 5 bases in between. CDR1 is LNHDA and CDR2 is SQIVND in the germline V gene (reference sequence). The CDR3 loop spans 14 amino acids. V usage is TRBV19 and J usage is TRBJ1-1, with D uncertain. Material for sequencing was PBMCs or T cells enriched from blood (not recorded which). The sequence was obtained from a woman aged 40-49 years who had recovered from COVID-19. The DNA for the CDR3 is TGTGCCAGTAGTATAGATCGAGTGAACACTGAAGCTTTCTTT. It yields the protein CASSIDRVNTEAFF.